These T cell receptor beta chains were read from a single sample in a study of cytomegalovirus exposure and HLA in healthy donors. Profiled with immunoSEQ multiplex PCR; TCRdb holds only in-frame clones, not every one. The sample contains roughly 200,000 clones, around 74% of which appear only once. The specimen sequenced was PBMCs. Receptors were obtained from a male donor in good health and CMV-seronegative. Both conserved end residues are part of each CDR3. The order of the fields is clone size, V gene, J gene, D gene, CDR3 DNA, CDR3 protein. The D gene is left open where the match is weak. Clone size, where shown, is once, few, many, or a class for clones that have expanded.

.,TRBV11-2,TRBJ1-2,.,TGTGCCAGCAGCTTAGATGTCGGCGGGAGCGATGGCTACACCTTC,CASSLDVGGSDGYTF
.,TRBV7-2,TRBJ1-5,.,TGTGCCAGCAGGACCATTAGCGGTGGCAATCAGCCCCAGCATTTT,CASRTISGGNQPQHF
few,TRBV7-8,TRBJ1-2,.,TGTGCCAGCAGCTTACAGGGGCAATTGGGCTACACCTTC,CASSLQGQLGYTF
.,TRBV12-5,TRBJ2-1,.,TGTGCTAGTGGCGTTGGTTGTAGTCGCTATGAGCAGTTCTTC,CASGVGCSRYEQFF
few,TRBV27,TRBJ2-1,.,TGTGCCAGCACCATAAGACAGGGAGGCATCTACAATGAGCAGTTCTTC,CASTIRQGGIYNEQFF
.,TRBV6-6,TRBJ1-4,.,TGTGCCACCAAAGGGGCAACTAATGAAAAACTGTTTTTT,CATKGATNEKLFF
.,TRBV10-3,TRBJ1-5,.,TGTGCCATCAGTGAGTCGAGCAGCAATCAGCCCCAGCATTTT,CAISESSSNQPQHF
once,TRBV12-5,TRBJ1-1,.,TGTGCTAGTGGTTTGTCCCCAGGGCGGGGTACGACTGAAGCTTTCTTT,CASGLSPGRGTTEAFF
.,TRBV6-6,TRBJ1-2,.,TGTGCCAGCAGTTACTCCCTAGGGTCGGGAGACTATGGCTACACCTTC,CASSYSLGSGDYGYTF
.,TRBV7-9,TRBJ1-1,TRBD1,TGTGCCAGCAGCCTGACAGGGTCTGAAGCTTTCTTT,CASSLTGSEAFF
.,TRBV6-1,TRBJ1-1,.,TGTGCCAGCAGTGAACCACCGGCCAGGGAGAACACTGAAGCTTTCTTT,CASSEPPARENTEAFF
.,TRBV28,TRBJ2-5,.,TGTGCCAGCAGTGCGGTCGTACGGACCCAGTACTTC,CASSAVVRTQYF
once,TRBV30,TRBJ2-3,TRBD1,TGTGCCTGGTACCGGACAGGGGAGAGTGATACGCAGTATTTT,CAWYRTGESDTQYF
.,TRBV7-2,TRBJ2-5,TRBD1,TGTGCCAGCAGCTGGACAGGGGAGGAGACCCAGTACTTC,CASSWTGEETQYF
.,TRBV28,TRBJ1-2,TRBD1,TGTGCCAGCAGTTTACCCCCGGGACAGGGTATGAGCTACACCTTC,CASSLPPGQGMSYTF
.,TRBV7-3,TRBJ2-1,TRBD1,TGTGCCAGCAGCGCCTGGACAGGGAGCCATGAGCAGTTCTTC,CASSAWTGSHEQFF
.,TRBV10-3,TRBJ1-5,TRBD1,TGTGCCATCAGTGAGTCTCAGGACAGGGTTAGCAATCAGCCCCAGCATTTT,CAISESQDRVSNQPQHF
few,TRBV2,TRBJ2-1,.,TGTGCCAGCAGTCCCCTGAGGATAGAGCAGTTCTTC,CASSPLRIEQFF
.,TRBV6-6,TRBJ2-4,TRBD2,TGTGCCAGCATTTTAGCGGGAGGGGCAAAAAACATTCAGTACTTC,CASILAGGAKNIQYF
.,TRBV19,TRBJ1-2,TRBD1,TGTGCCAGTAGGCAGGGGGCAATACCCCGTGGCTACACCTTC,CASRQGAIPRGYTF
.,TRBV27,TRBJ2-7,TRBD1,TGTGCCAGCAGTGAAGAATCAGGGGGCTCCTACGAGCAGTACTTC,CASSEESGGSYEQYF
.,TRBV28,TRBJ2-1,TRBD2,TGTGCCAGCGGGACTAGTGAGCAGTTCTTC,CASGTSEQFF
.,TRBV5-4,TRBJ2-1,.,TGTGCCAGCAGCTTGGGAGGGGACTCAAACAACAATGAGCAGTTCTTC,CASSLGGDSNNNEQFF
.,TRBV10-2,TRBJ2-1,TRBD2,TGCGCCAGCAGCGAGGGGCGGGGGACCTACAATGAGCAGTTCTTC,CASSEGRGTYNEQFF
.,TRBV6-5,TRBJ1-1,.,TGTGCCAGCAGTTACTCGATAGGGAGCGCTGAAGCTTTCTTT,CASSYSIGSAEAFF
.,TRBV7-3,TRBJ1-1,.,TGTGCCAGCAGCTTAAATGCCGAGGGAGTTCCTTTCTTT,CASSLNAEGVPFF
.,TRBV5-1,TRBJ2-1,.,TGCGCCAGCCGCATGAGCAATGAGCAGTTCTTC,CASRMSNEQFF
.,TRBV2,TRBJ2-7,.,TGTGCCAGCAGTCCCGGGACCTACGAGCAGTACTTC,CASSPGTYEQYF
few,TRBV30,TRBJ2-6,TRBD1,TGTGCCTGGAGTAGGAGATACAGGGGGTTGGGGGCCAACGTCCTGACTTTC,CAWSRRYRGLGANVLTF
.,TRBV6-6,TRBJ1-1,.,TGTGCCAGCATAAGAGGAGGGTCGGACACTGAAGCTTTCTTT,CASIRGGSDTEAFF
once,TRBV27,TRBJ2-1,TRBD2,TGTGCCAGCAGTTTTGTCCTAGCGGGAGGAGCAAATGAGCAGTTCTTC,CASSFVLAGGANEQFF
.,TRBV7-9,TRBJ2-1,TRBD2,TGTGCCAGCAGCTTAGCAGGCCTAGCGGGGATTTACAATGAGCAGTTCTTC,CASSLAGLAGIYNEQFF
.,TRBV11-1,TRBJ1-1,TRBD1,TGTGCCAGCAGCCAACAGGGGGCTGGGGGAGCTTTCTTT,CASSQQGAGGAFF
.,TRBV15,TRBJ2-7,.,TGTGCCACCAGCAGAGATCCCGTGTACGAGCAGTACTTC,CATSRDPVYEQYF
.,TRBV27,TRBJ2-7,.,TGTGCCAGCAGTTTGGCGGCCCCCTACGAGCAGTACTTC,CASSLAAPYEQYF
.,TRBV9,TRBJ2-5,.,TGTGCCAGCAGCGTAGGGGGACACCCCCAAGAGACCCAGTACTTC,CASSVGGHPQETQYF
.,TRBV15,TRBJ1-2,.,TGTGCCACCAGCAGAGATTTATCGACAGCAATCTCTCTCCTTAACTATGGCTACACCTTC,CATSRDLSTAISLLNYGYTF
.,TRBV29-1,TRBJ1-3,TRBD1,TGCAGCGTTAAGAGACAGGGCCCCTCTGGAAACACCATATATTTT,CSVKRQGPSGNTIYF
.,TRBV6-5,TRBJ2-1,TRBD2,TGTGCCAGCAGGCCCCCGACTAGCGGGAGACCTGAGCAGTTCTTC,CASRPPTSGRPEQFF
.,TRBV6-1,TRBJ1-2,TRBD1,TGTGCCAGCAGCATGAGGACAGGGACCTACACCTTC,CASSMRTGTYTF
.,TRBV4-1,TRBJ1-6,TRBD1,TGCGCCAGCGCTACAGGGGAGGAGTCCTATAATTCACCCCTCCACTTT,CASATGEESYNSPLHF
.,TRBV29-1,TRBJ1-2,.,TGCAGCGTTCAACAGGGTCAATATGGCTACACCTTC,CSVQQGQYGYTF
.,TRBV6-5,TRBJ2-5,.,TGTGCCAGCAGTTACGGAGGGAAAGAGACCCAGTACTTC,CASSYGGKETQYF
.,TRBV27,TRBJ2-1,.,TGTGCCAGCAGTTTATATAACAGCTACAATGAGCAGTTCTTC,CASSLYNSYNEQFF
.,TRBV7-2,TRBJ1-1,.,TGTGCCAGCAGCTTGTCGGTGTACACTGAAGCTTTCTTT,CASSLSVYTEAFF
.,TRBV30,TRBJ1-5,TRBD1,TGTGCCTGGAGTGCGGACAGGGATAGCAATCAGCCCCAGCATTTT,CAWSADRDSNQPQHF
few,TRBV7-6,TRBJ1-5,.,TGTGCCAGCAGCTTAGGTCAGGTTGCTCCCCAGCATTTT,CASSLGQVAPQHF
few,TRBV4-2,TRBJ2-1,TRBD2,TGTGCCAGCAGCCAAGACCCCCTGACTAGCGGGAGGTACAATGAGCAGTTCTTC,CASSQDPLTSGRYNEQFF
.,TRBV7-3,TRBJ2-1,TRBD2,TGTGCCAGCAGCTTAGAGGCTAGCGGTTCGTATGAGCAGTTCTTC,CASSLEASGSYEQFF
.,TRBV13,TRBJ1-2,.,TGTGCCAGCAGCACCCTCGCCACATATTCTAACTATGGCTACACCTTC,CASSTLATYSNYGYTF
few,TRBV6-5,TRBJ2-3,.,TGTGCCAGCAGGCCGACGGCTCCCAGGGTTACGCAGTATTTT,CASRPTAPRVTQYF
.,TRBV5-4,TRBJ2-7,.,TGTGCCAGCAGCTTCCGGGGATTCTCCTACGAGCAGTACTTC,CASSFRGFSYEQYF
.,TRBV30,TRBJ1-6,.,TGTGCCTGGGAGGCGCCCCTCCACTTT,CAWEAPLHF
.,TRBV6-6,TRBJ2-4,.,TGTGCCAGCAGTTACTCGAGTTTACTAGCCAAAAACATTCAGTACTTC,CASSYSSLLAKNIQYF
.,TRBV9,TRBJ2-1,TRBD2,TGTGCCAGCAGCGTAGCGGGACTAGCGGGTAATGAGCAGTTCTTC,CASSVAGLAGNEQFF
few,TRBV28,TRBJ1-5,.,TGTGCCAGCAGTCCCACGGGGGATTATAGCAATCAGCCCCAGCATTTT,CASSPTGDYSNQPQHF
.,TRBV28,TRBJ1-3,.,TGTGCCAGCAGTTTAGGACAGCTAAACACCATATATTTT,CASSLGQLNTIYF
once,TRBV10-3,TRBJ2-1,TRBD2,TGTGCCACGGGACTAGCGGGAGGGCGGAATGAGCAGTTCTTC,CATGLAGGRNEQFF
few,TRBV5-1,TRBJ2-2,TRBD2,TGCGCCAGCAGAAAACCGGGACTAGAGGGCACCGGGGAGCTGTTTTTT,CASRKPGLEGTGELFF